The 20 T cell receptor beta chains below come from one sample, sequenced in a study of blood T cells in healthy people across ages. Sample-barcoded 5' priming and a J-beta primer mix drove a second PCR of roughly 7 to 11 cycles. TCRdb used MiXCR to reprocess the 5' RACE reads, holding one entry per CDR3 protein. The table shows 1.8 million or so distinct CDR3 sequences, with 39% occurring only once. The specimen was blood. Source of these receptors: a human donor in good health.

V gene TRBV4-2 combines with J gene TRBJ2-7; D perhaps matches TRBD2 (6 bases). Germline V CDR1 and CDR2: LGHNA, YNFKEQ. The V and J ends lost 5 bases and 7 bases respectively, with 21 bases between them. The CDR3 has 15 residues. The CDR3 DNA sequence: TGTGCCAGCAGCTGGACCGGGGGACCCTCGGGGGAGCAGTACTTC. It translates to CASSWTGGPSGEQYF.

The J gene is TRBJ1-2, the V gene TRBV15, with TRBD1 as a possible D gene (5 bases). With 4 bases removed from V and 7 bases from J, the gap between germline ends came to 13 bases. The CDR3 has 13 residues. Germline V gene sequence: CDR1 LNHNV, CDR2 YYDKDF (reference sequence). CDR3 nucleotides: TGTGCCACCAGCATACCGGGGGACCGTGGCTACACCTTC. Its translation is CATSIPGDRGYTF.

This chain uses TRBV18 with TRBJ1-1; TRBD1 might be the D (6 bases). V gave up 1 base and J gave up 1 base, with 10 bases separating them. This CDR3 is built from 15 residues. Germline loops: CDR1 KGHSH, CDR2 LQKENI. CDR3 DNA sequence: TGTGCCAGCTCACCACGACGGACAGAGAACACTGAAGCTTTCTTT. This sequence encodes CASSPRRTENTEAFF. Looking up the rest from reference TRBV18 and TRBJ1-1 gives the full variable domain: NAGVMQNPRHLVRRRGQEARLRCSPMKGHSHVYWYRQLPEEGLKFMVYLQKENIIDESGMPKERFSAEFPKEGPSILRIQQVVRGDSAAYFCASSPRRTENTEAFFGQGTRLTVV.

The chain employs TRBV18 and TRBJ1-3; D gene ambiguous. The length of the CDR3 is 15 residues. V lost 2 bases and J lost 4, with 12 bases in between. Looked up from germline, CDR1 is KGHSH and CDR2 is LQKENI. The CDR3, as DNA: TGTGCCAGCTCACCAAAGCAAACGGCAGGAAACACCATATATTTT. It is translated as CASSPKQTAGNTIYF.

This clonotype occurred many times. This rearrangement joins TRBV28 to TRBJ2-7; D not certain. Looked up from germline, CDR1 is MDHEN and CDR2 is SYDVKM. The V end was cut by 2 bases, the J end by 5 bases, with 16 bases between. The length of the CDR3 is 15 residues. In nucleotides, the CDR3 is TGTGCCAGCAGTTTAAGGTTTTGGGGTGGCGACGAGCAGTACTTC. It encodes CASSLRFWGGDEQYF.

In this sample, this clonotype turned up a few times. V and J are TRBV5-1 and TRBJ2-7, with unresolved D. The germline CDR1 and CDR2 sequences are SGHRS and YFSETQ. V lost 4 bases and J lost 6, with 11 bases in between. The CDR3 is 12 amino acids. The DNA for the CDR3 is TGCGCCAGCAGCCCCCAGAGTCGCGAGCAGTACTTC. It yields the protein CASSPQSREQYF. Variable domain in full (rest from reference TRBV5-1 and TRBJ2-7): KAGVTQTPRYLIKTRGQQVTLSCSPISGHRSVSWYQQTPGQGLQFLFEYFSETQRNKGNFPGRFSGRQFSNSRSEMNVSTLELGDSALYLCASSPQSREQYFGPGTRLTVT.

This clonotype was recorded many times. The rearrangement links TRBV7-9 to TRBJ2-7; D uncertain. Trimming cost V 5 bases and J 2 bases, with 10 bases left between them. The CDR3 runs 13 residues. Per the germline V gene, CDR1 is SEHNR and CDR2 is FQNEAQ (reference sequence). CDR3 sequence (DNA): TGTGCCAGCAGCCCCCGGGTTCCCTACGAGCAGTACTTC. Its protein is CASSPRVPYEQYF.

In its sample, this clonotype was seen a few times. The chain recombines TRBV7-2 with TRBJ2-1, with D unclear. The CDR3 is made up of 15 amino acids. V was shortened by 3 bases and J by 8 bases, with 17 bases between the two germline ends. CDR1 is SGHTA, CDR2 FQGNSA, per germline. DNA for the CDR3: TGTGCCAGCAGCTTCCGAGACACGAGGTTCGATGAGCAGTTCTTC. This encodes CASSFRDTRFDEQFF.

The CDR3 spells CASRGSTPYNEQFF. CDR3 in DNA: TGTGCCAGCAGGGGGTCGACCCCCTACAATGAGCAGTTCTTC. The rearrangement joins TRBV6-2 or TRBV6-3 to TRBJ2-1; D gene unclear. Germline V gene sequence: CDR1 MNHEY, CDR2 SVGEGT. The CDR3 sequence is 14 residues long. V lost 6 bases and J lost 2, with 11 bases in between.

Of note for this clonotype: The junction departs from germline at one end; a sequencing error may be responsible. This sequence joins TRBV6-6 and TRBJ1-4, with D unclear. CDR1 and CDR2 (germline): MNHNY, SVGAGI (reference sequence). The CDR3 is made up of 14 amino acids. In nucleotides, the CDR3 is TGTGCCAGCTATCGACTGGCAACTAATGAAAAACGGTTTTTT. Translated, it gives CASYRLATNEKRFF.

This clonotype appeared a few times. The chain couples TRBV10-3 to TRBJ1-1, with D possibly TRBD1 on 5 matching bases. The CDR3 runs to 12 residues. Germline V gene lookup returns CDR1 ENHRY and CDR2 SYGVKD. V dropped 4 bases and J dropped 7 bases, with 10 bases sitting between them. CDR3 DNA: TGTGCCATCAGTGGAAGGGGCGGTGAAGCTTTCTTT. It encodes CAISGRGGEAFF.

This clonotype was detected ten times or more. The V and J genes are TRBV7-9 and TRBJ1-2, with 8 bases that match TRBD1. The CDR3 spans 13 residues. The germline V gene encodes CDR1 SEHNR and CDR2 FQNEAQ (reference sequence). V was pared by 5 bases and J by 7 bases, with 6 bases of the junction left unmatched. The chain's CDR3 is CASSQGTGGGYTF. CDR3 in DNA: TGTGCCAGCAGCCAAGGGACAGGTGGTGGCTACACCTTC.

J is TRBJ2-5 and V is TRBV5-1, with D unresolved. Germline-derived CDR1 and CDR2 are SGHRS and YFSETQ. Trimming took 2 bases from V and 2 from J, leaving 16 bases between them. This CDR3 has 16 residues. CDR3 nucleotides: TGCGCCAGCAGCTTAGGGTTCGGCCCGGAACAAGAGACCCAGTACTTC. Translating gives CASSLGFGPEQETQYF.

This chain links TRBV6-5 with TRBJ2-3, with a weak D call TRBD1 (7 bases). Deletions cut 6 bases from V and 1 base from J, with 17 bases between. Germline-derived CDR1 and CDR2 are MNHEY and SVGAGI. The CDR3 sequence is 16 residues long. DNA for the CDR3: TGTGCCAGCAGGTCCCAGGGGGGTGGGGGCACAGATACGCAGTATTTT. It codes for CASRSQGGGGTDTQYF.

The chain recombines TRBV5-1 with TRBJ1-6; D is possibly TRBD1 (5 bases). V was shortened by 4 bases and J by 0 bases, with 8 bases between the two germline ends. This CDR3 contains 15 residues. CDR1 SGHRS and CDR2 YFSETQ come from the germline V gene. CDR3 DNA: TGCGCCAGCAGCGAGGGGATCTCCTATAATTCACCCCTCCACTTT. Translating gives CASSEGISYNSPLHF.

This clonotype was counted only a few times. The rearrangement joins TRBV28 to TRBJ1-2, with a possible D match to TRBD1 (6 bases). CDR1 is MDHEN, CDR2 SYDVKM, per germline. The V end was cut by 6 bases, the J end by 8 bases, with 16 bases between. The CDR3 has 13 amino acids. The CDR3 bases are TGTGCCAGCAGCAAGCAACAGGGCTCCGGCTACACCTTC. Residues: CASSKQQGSGYTF.

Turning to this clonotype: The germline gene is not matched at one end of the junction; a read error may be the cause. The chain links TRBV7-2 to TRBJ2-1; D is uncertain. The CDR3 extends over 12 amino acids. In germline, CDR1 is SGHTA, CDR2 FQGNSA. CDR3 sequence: CASSQRYNGQFF. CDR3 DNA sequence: TGTGCCAGCAGCCAGCGATACAATGGGCAGTTCTTC.

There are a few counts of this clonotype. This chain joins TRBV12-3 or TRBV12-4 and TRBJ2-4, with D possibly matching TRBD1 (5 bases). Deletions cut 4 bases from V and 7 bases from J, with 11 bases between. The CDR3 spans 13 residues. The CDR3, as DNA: TGTGCCAGCAGTTCGTGGACAAGGAACATTCAGTACTTC. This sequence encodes CASSSWTRNIQYF.

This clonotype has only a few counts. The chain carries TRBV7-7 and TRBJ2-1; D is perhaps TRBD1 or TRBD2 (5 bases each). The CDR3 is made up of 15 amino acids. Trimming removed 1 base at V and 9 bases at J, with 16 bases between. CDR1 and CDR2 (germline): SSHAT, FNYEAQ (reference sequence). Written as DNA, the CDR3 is TGTGCCAGCAGCTTAGAATCTGGGGGTCAAGCTGAGCAGTTCTTC. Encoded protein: CASSLESGGQAEQFF. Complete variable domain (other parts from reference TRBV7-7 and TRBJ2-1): GAGVSQSPRYKVTKRGQDVTLRCDPISSHATLYWYQQALGQGPEFLTYFNYEAQPDKSGLPSDRFSAERPEGSISTLTIQRTEQRDSAMYRCASSLESGGQAEQFFGPGTRLTVL.

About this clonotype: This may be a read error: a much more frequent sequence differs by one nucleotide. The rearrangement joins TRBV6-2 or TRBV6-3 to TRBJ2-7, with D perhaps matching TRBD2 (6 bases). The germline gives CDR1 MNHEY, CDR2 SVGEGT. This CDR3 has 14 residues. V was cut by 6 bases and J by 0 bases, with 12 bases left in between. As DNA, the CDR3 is TGTGCCAGCAGGTACCGGGGGACCTCCTACGAGCAGTACTTC. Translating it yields CASRYRGTSYEQYF.